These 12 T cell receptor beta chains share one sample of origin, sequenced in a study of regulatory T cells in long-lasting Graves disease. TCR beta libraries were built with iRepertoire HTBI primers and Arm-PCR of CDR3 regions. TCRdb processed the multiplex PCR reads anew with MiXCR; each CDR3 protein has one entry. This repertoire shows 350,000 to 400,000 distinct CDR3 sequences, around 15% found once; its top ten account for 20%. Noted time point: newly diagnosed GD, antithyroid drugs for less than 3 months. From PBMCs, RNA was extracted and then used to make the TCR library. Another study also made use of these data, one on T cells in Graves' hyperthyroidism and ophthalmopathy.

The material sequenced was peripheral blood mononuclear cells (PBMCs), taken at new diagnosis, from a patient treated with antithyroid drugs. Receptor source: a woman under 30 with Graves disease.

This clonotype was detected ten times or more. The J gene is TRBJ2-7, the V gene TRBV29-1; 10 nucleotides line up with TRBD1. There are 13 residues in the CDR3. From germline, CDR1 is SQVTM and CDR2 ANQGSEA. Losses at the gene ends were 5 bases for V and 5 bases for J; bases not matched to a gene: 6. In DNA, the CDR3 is TGCAGCGTTCGGGACAGGGGTGATGACGAGCAGTACTTC. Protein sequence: CSVRDRGDDEQYF.

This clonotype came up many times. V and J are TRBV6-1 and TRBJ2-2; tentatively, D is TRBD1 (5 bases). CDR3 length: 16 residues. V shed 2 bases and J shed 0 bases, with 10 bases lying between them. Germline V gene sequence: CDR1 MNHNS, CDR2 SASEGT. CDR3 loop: CASSERAGTNTGELFF. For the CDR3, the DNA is TGTGCCAGCAGTGAACGGGCAGGGACGAACACCGGGGAGCTGTTTTTT.

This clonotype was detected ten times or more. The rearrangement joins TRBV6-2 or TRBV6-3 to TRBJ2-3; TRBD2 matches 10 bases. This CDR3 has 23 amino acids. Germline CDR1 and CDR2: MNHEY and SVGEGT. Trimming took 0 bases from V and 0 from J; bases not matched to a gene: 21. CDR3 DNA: TGTGCCAGCAGTTACTCGAAAGCTGACACGGCTAGCGGGGGCCCCGGCAGCACAGATACGCAGTATTTT. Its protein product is CASSYSKADTASGGPGSTDTQYF.

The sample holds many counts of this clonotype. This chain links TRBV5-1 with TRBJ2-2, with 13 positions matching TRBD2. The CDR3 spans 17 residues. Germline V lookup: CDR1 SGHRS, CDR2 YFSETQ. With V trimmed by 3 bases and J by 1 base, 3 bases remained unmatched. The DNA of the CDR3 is TGCGCCAGCAGCTCGGGACTAGCGGGATTGAACACCGGGGAGCTGTTTTTT. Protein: CASSSGLAGLNTGELFF.

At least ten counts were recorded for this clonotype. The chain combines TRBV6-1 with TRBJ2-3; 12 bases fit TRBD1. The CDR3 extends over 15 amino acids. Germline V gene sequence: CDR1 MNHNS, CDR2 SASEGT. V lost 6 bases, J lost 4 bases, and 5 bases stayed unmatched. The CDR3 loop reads CASRDGTGGADTQYF. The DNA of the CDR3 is TGTGCCAGCAGAGACGGGACAGGGGGCGCAGATACGCAGTATTTT.

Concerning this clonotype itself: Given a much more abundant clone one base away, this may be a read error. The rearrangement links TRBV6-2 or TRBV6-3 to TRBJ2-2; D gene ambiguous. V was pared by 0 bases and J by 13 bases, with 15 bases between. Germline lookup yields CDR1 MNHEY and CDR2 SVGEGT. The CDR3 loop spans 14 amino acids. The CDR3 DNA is TGTGCCAGCAGTTACTCGAGAGAGCCGGCTAGGCTGTTTTTT. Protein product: CASSYSREPARLFF.

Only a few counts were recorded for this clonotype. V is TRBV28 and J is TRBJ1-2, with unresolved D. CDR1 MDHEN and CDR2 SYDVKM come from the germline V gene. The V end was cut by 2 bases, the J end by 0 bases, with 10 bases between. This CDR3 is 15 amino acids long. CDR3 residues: CASSLPGISNYGYTF. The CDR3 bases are TGTGCCAGCAGTTTACCGGGGATCTCTAACTATGGCTACACCTTC.

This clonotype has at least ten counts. DNA for the CDR3: TGTGCCAGCAGTTTGGAGGTTACCTACGAGCAGTACTTC. Amino acids: CASSLEVTYEQYF. This sequence joins TRBV12-3 or TRBV12-4 and TRBJ2-7, with D tentatively TRBD2 (5 bases). Trimming cost V 3 bases and J 2 bases, with 8 bases left between them. This CDR3 region has 13 residues.

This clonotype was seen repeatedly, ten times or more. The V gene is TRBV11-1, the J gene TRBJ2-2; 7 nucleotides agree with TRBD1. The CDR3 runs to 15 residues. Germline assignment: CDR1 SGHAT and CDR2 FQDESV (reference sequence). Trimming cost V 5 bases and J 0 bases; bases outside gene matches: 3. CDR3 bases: TGTGCCAGCAGCAAACAGGGGCCGAACACCGGGGAGCTGTTTTTT. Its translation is CASSKQGPNTGELFF. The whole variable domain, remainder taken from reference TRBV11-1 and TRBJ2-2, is EAEVAQSPRYKITEKSQAVAFWCDPISGHATLYWYRQILGQGPELLVQFQDESVVDDSQLPKDRFSAERLKGVDSTLKIQPAELGDSAMYLCASSKQGPNTGELFFGEGSRLTVL.

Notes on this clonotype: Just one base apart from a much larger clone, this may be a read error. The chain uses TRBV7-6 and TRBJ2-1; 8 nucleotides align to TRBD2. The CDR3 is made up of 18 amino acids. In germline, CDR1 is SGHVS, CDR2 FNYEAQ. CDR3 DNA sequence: TGTGCCAGCAGCTCCTCCCTCCCCTCTAGCGGGTCCTACAATGATCAGTTCTTC. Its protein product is CASSSSLPSSGSYNDQFF.

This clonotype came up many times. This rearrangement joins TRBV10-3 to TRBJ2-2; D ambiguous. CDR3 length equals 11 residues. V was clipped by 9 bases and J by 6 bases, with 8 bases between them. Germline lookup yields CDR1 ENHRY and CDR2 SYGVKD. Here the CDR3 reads CAIHEAGELFF. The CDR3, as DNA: TGTGCCATTCATGAGGCCGGGGAGCTGTTTTTT.

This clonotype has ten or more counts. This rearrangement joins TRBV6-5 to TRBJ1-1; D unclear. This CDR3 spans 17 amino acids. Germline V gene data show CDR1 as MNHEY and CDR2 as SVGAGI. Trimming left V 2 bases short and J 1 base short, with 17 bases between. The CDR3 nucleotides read TGTGCCAGCAGTTACGTCTTTAGGGCGGGAAGGAACACTGAAGCTTTCTTT. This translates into CASSYVFRAGRNTEAFF.